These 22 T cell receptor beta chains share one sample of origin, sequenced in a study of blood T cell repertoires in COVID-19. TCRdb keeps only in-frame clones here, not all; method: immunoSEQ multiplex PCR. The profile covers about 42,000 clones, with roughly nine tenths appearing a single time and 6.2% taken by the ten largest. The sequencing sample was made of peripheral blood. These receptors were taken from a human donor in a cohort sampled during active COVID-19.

CDR3 DNA sequence: TGTGCCAGCAGCTCCCAGGGACAACTAACTGAAGCTTTCTTT. Protein sequence: CASSSQGQLTEAFF. This chain connects TRBV7-2 to TRBJ1-1, with a weak D call TRBD1 (6 bases). The CDR3 is made up of 14 amino acids. Trimming pared 4 bases from V and 5 bases from J, leaving 14 bases between. Germline V gene lookup returns CDR1 SGHTA and CDR2 FQGNSA.

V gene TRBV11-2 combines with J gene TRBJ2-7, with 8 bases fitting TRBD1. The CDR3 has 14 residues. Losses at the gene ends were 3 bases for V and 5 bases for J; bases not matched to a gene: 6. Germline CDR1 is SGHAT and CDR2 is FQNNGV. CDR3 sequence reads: CASSFQGARDEQYF. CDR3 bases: TGTGCCAGCAGCTTTCAGGGGGCGCGGGACGAGCAGTACTTC.

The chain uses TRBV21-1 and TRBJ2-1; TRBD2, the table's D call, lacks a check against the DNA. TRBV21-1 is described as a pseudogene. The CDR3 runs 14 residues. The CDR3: CASKPIGGVRKQFF. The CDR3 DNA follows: TGTGCCAGCAAACCTATAGGGGGGGTACGGAAGCAGTTCTTC.

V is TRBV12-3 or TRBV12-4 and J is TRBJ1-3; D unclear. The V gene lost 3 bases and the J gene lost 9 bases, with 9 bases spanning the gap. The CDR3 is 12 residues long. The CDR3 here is CASSFGEVTIYF. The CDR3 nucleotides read TGTGCCAGCAGTTTCGGGGAGGTCACCATATATTTT.

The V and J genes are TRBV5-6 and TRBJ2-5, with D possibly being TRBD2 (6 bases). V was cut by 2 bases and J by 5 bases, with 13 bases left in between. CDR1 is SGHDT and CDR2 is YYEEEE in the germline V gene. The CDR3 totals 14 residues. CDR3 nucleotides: TGTGCCAGCAGCTTCGGCGGGGTGGGGGAGACCCAGTACTTC. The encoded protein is CASSFGGVGETQYF.

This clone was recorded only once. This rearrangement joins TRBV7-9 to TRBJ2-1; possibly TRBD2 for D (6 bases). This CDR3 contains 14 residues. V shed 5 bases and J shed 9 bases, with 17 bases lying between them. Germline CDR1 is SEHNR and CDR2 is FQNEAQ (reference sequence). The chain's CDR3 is CASSPSEGRGEQFF. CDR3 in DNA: TGTGCCAGCAGCCCCTCGGAGGGCCGTGGTGAGCAGTTCTTC. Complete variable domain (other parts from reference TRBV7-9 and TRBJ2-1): DTGVSQNPRHKITKRGQNVTFRCDPISEHNRLYWYRQTLGQGPEFLTYFQNEAQLEKSRLLSDRFSAERPKGSFSTLEIQRTEQGDSAMYLCASSPSEGRGEQFFGPGTRLTVL.

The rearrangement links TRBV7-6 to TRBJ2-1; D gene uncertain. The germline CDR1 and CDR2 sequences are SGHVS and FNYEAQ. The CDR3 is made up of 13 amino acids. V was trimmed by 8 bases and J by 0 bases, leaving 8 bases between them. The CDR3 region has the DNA TGTGCCAGCGCAGGTAGCTCCTACAATGAGCAGTTCTTC. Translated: CASAGSSYNEQFF.

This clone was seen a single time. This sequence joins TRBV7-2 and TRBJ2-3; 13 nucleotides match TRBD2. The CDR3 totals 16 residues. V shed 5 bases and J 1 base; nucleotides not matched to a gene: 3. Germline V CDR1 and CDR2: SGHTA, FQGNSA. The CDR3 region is CASSPGLAGGTDTQYF. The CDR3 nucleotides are TGTGCCAGCAGCCCCGGACTAGCGGGGGGCACAGATACGCAGTATTTT.

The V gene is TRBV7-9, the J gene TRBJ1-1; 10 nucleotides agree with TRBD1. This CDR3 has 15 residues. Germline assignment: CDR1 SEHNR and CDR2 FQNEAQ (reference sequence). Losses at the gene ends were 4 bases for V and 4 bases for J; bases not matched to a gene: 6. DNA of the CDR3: TGTGCCAGCAGCTCTTTCCGGGACAGGGGCACTGAAGCTTTCTTT. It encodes CASSSFRDRGTEAFF.

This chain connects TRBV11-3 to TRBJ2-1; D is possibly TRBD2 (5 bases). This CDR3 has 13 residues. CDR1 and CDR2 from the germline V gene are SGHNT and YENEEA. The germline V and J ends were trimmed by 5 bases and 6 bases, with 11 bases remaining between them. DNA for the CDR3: TGTGCCAGCAGCCTAAATAGCGTCAATGAGCAGTTCTTC. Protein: CASSLNSVNEQFF. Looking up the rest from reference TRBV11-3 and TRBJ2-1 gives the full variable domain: EAGVVQSPRYKIIEKKQPVAFWCNPISGHNTLYWYLQNLGQGPELLIRYENEEAVDDSQLPKDRFSAERLKGVDSTLKIQPAELGDSAVYLCASSLNSVNEQFFGPGTRLTVL.

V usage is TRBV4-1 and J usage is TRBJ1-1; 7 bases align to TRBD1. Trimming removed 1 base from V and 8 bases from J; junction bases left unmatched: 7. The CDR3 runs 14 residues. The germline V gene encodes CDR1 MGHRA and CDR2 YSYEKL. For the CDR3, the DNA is TGCGCCAGCAGCCAAGCTGGACAGGACAGGGAAGCTTTCTTT. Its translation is CASSQAGQDREAFF.

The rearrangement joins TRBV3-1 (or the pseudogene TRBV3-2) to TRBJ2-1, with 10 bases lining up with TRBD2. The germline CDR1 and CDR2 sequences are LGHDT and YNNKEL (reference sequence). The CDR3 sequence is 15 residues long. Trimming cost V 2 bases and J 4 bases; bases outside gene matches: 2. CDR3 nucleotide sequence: TGTGCCAGCAGCCAAACTAGCGGGATGTACAATGAGCAGTTCTTC. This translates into CASSQTSGMYNEQFF.

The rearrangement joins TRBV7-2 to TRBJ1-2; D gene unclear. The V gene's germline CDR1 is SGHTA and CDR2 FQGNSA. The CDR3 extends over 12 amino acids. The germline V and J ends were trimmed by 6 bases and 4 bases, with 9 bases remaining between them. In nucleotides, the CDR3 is TGTGCCAGCAGTTTCTTCGGCTATGGCTACACCTTC. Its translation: CASSFFGYGYTF.

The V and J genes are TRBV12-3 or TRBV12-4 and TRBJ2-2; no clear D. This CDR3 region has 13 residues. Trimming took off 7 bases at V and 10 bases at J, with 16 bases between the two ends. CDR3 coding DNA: TGTGCCAGCACCCCAGGCATCCCCGTGGAGCTGTTTTTT. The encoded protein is CASTPGIPVELFF.

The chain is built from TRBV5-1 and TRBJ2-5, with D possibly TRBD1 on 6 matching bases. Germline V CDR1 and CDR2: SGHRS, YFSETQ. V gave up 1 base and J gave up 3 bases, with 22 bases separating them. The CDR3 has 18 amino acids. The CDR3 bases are TGCGCCAGCAGCTTGATCGGTCTCGCCGGGACAAGAAAAGAGACCCAGTACTTC. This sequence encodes CASSLIGLAGTRKETQYF.

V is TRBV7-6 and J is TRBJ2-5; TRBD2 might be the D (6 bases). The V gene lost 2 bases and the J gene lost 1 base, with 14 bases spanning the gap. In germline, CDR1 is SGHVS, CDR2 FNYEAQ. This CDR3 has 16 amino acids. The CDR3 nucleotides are TGTGCCAGCAGCTTATCGTCCCTAGCGCCCCAAGAGACCCAGTACTTC. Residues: CASSLSSLAPQETQYF.

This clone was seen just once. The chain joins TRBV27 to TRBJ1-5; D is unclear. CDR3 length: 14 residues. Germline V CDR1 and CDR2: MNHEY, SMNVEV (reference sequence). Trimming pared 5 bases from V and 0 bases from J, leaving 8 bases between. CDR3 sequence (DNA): TGTGCCAGCAGTATACAGTATAGCAATCAGCCCCAGCATTTT. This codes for CASSIQYSNQPQHF.

For the CDR3, the DNA is TGTGCCAGCAGACAGCGGGAGGGCCGGAATGAGCAGTTCTTC. Translating it yields CASRQREGRNEQFF. The rearrangement links TRBV2 to TRBJ2-1; TRBD2 aligns across 10 bases. The germline gives CDR1 SNHLY, CDR2 FYNNEI. V gave up 6 bases and J gave up 7 bases; unmatched junction bases: 6. This CDR3 contains 14 residues. The full variable domain, rest sourced from reference TRBV2 and TRBJ2-1, is EPEVTQTPSHQVTQMGQEVILRCVPISNHLYFYWYRQILGQKVEFLVSFYNNEISEKSEIFDDQFSVERPDGSNFTLKIRSTKLEDSAMYFCASRQREGRNEQFFGPGTRLTVL.

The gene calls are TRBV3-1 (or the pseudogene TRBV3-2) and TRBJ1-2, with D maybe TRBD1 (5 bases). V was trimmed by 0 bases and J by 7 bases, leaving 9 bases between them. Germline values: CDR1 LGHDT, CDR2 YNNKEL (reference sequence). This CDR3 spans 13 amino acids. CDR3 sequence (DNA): TGTGCCAGCAGCCAAGATAGGGGTGTTGGCTACACCTTC. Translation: CASSQDRGVGYTF.

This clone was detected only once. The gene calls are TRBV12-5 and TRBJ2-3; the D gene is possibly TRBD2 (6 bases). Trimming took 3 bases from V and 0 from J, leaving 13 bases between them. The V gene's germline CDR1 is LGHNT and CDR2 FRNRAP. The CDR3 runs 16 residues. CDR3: CASGFPRGSSTDTQYF. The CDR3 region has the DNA TGTGCTAGTGGTTTCCCTCGGGGGTCTAGCACAGATACGCAGTATTTT. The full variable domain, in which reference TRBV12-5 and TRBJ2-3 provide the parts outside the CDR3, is DARVTQTPRHKVTEMGQEVTMRCQPILGHNTVFWYRQTMMQGLELLAYFRNRAPLDDSGMPKDRFSAEMPDATLATLKIQPSEPRDSAVYFCASGFPRGSSTDTQYFGPGTRLTVL.

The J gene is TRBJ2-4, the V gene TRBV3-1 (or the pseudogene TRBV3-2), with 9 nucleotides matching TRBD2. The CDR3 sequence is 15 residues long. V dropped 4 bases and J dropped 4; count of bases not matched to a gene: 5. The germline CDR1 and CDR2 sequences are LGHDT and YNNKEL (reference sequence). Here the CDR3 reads CASSPSGALKNIQYF. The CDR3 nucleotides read TGTGCCAGCAGCCCTAGCGGGGCGTTAAAAAACATTCAGTACTTC.

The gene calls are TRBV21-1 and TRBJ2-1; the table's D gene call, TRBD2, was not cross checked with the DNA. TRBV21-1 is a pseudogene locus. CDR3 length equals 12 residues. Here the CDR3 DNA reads TGTGCCACAACTATTCGGAGCGTCGAGCAGTTCTTC. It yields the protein CATTIRSVEQFF.